This entry lists 27 T cell receptor beta chains sequenced from one sample in a study of regulatory T cells in long-lasting Graves disease. Combining iRepertoire HTBI primers with Arm-PCR of CDR3 regions, the authors built TCR beta libraries. TCRdb reprocessed the multiplex PCR reads with MiXCR, giving one entry per CDR3 protein. Of around 470,000 distinct CDR3 sequences detected, 11% to 15% appear once; the ten largest clones hold roughly 15%. Specified time point: newly diagnosed GD, antithyroid drugs for less than 3 months. Generation of the TCR library employed RNA extracted from PBMCs. The sample was also linked to a second study, of T cells in Graves' hyperthyroidism and ophthalmopathy.

The sequencing used peripheral blood mononuclear cells (PBMCs), collected at new diagnosis, from a patient treated with antithyroid drugs. These receptors came from a woman in her fifties or sixties with Graves disease.

In its sample, this clonotype was seen once. The chain has TRBV19 and TRBJ2-7; TRBD1 matches 11 bases. Looked up from germline, CDR1 is LNHDA and CDR2 is SQIVND (reference sequence). This CDR3 contains 13 residues. With 6 bases clipped from V and 5 bases from J, the junction kept 3 bases outside the gene matches. The CDR3 here is CASRRTGGHEQYF. The CDR3, as DNA: TGTGCCAGTAGGAGGACAGGGGGCCACGAGCAGTACTTC.

This sequence joins TRBV6-2 or TRBV6-3 and TRBJ2-3; 10 bases line up with TRBD2. The V gene end was trimmed by 6 bases and the J gene end by 3 bases; junction bases not matched to a gene: 6. Germline V CDR1 and CDR2: MNHEY, SVGEGT. The CDR3 runs to 15 residues. The CDR3 DNA follows: TGTGCCAGCAGCCTAGCGGGAGCTTGGACAGATACGCAGTATTTT. This encodes CASSLAGAWTDTQYF.

About this clonotype: This sequence may be a read error, since a much larger clone differs from it by one base. The rearrangement links TRBV6-1 to TRBJ2-7, with TRBD2 identical over 10 bases. After removal of 6 bases from V and 7 bases from J, the junction contained 12 bases not matched to a gene. Germline V CDR1 and CDR2: MNHNS, SASEGT. This CDR3 region has 15 residues. CDR3 protein: CASSYPTSGQNEQYF. In DNA form, the CDR3 reads TGTGCCAGCAGCTATCCGACTAGCGGGCAAAATGAGCAGTACTTC.

This clonotype was counted at least ten times. In nucleotides, the CDR3 is TGCGCCAGCAGCTTGGGCGACTCGCCCTCCTACAATGAGCAGTTCTTC. Translation gives CASSLGDSPSYNEQFF. V and J are TRBV5-1 and TRBJ2-1; D not resolved. The germline V and J ends were trimmed by 0 bases and 0 bases, with 10 bases remaining between them. CDR3 length: 16 residues. CDR1 and CDR2 from the germline V gene are SGHRS and YFSETQ.

This clonotype was counted many times. The rearrangement links TRBV20-1 to TRBJ2-7, with 8 nucleotides matching TRBD2. CDR1 is DFQATT, CDR2 SNEGSKA, per germline (reference sequence). The J segment lost 1 base and the V segment lost 0 bases, leaving 8 bases of the junction unmatched. The CDR3 length is 16 residues. CDR3 sequence reads: CSARDPRASGSYEQYF. The CDR3 DNA is TGCAGTGCTAGAGATCCAAGGGCTAGCGGGTCCTACGAGCAGTACTTC.

This clonotype has ten or more counts. This chain links TRBV6-9 with TRBJ2-5, with 9 nucleotides matching TRBD2. Per germline, CDR1 MNHGY and CDR2 SVAAGI. Trimming cost V 3 bases and J 1 base; bases outside gene matches: 24. The CDR3 sequence is 22 residues long. In DNA form, the CDR3 reads TGTGCCAGCAGTTACCCACTACACCATTCGACTAGCGGAGGGAGATCCCAAGAGACCCAGTACTTC. Protein: CASSYPLHHSTSGGRSQETQYF.

The chain uses TRBV5-4 and TRBJ2-5; the match to TRBD2 covers 8 bases. The germline gives CDR1 SGHNT, CDR2 YYREEE (reference sequence). The J segment lost 5 bases and the V segment lost 3 bases, leaving 12 bases of the junction unmatched. There are 16 residues in the CDR3. CDR3 sequence: CASSSRGGGAWETQYF. In DNA, the CDR3 is TGTGCCAGCAGCTCCCGGGGGGGGGGGGCCTGGGAGACCCAGTACTTC.

As for this clonotype: A far larger clone lies a single base away; this is likely a read error. The rearrangement uses TRBV7-2 and TRBJ2-7; 7 nucleotides agree with TRBD1. The CDR3 has 12 amino acids. Germline loops: CDR1 SGHTA, CDR2 FQGNSA. This CDR3 is CASSFQGDERYF. For the CDR3, the DNA is TGTGCCAGCAGCTTTCAGGGGGACGAGCGGTACTTC. Full variable domain (remainder filled in from reference TRBV7-2 and TRBJ2-7): GAGVSQSPSNKVTEKGKDVELRCDPISGHTALYWYRQSLGQGLEFLIYFQGNSAPDKSGLPSDRFSAERTGGSVSTLTIQRTQQEDSAVYLCASSFQGDERYFGPGTRLTVT.

This clonotype was detected ten times or more. The chain joins TRBV7-9 to TRBJ1-2, with D unclear. Germline assignment: CDR1 SEHNR and CDR2 FQNEAQ (reference sequence). The CDR3 extends over 14 amino acids. The ends were cut back, 5 bases at V and 1 base at J, with 11 bases in the middle. This CDR3 is CASSLSVDNYGYTF. The CDR3 DNA follows: TGTGCCAGCAGCCTCAGTGTTGATAACTATGGCTACACCTTC.

This clonotype was counted many times. The CDR3 region is CASSSFGTGNYGYTF. In DNA form, the CDR3 reads TGTGCCAGCAGTTCCTTCGGGACAGGCAACTATGGCTACACCTTC. V is TRBV6-2 or TRBV6-3 and J is TRBJ1-2, with 8 nucleotides matching TRBD1. The J segment lost 2 bases and the V segment lost 4 bases, leaving 6 bases of the junction unmatched. This CDR3 comprises 15 residues. Germline-derived CDR1 and CDR2 are MNHEY and SVGEGT.

The table lists this clonotype with many counts. The chain combines TRBV30 with TRBJ2-5; TRBD2 aligns across 8 bases. This CDR3 contains 15 residues. Per germline, CDR1 GTSNPN and CDR2 SVGIG (reference sequence). V was clipped by 0 bases and J by 5 bases; unmatched bases: 8. CDR3 DNA sequence: TGTGCCTGGAGTGTACTCGCGGGACTAGGGGAGACCCAGTACTTC. Its translation: CAWSVLAGLGETQYF.

Many counts were recorded for this clonotype. The chain couples TRBV7-2 to TRBJ2-1; D possibly corresponds to TRBD2 (6 bases). Germline CDR1 reads SGHTA; CDR2 reads FQGNSA. CDR3 length: 16 residues. Between the trimmed V and J ends, which lost 4 bases and 3 bases, there was a span of 16 bases. CDR3: CASSSSEGLVYNEQFF. The CDR3 region has the DNA TGTGCCAGCAGCTCCTCCGAGGGACTGGTCTACAATGAGCAGTTCTTC.

This clonotype was found a few times. Mismatch with germline at one junction end may stem from a read error. V and J are TRBV27 and TRBJ1-1; D remains unclear. The CDR3 has 16 residues. CDR1 MNHEY and CDR2 SMNVEV come from the germline V gene (reference sequence). The CDR3 DNA follows: TGTGCCCGCAGCCCAAGGGTCCAAATTACGAACACTGAAGCTTTCTTT. This gives the protein CARSPRVQITNTEAFF.

This rearrangement joins TRBV20-1 to TRBJ2-1, with TRBD2 matching over 9 bases. The junction had 10 bases not matched to a gene; V was cut back by 3 bases and J by 7 bases. CDR1 and CDR2 from the germline V gene are DFQATT and SNEGSKA (reference sequence). The CDR3 covers 15 residues. CDR3 in amino acids: CSAREAGGPGNEQFF. The CDR3, as DNA: TGCAGTGCTAGGGAGGCGGGAGGGCCGGGTAATGAGCAGTTCTTC.

Many counts were recorded for this clonotype. The rearrangement uses TRBV15 and TRBJ1-2; D is unresolved. The CDR3 is 16 residues long. V was clipped by 3 bases and J by 1 base, with 15 bases between them. CDR1 is LNHNV, CDR2 YYDKDF, per germline (reference sequence). CDR3 coding DNA: TGTGCCACCAGCAGCTGGGGAAAGGATAATAACTATGGCTACACCTTC. Its translation: CATSSWGKDNNYGYTF.

This clonotype was recorded a few times. This is likely a read error, given that the CDR3 carries no conserved phenylalanine or tryptophan at its end. This chain joins TRBV30 and TRBJ2-5; TRBD2 matches 10 bases. Germline values: CDR1 GTSNPN, CDR2 SVGIG (reference sequence). The CDR3 covers 14 residues. V lost 4 bases and J lost 5; bases outside the gene matches: 7. The CDR3: CAWTPGLAPETQYL. The CDR3 nucleotides are TGTGCCTGGACCCCGGGACTAGCGCCCGAGACCCAGTACCTC.

This clonotype was counted at least ten times. The chain carries TRBV5-6 and TRBJ2-5, with 11 bases that match TRBD2. V dropped 5 bases and J dropped 4; count of bases not matched to a gene: 10. The germline V gene has CDR1 SGHDT and CDR2 YYEEEE. This CDR3 has 16 amino acids. The CDR3 coding sequence is TGTGCCAGCAGTTTCAGTACTGGACTAGCGGGAGAGACCCAGTACTTC. Protein product: CASSFSTGLAGETQYF.

This clonotype was picked up many times. The V and J genes are TRBV28 and TRBJ1-2; no clear D gene. The CDR3 length is 14 residues. V was pared by 4 bases and J by 7 bases, with 16 bases between. Germline loops: CDR1 MDHEN, CDR2 SYDVKM. CDR3 bases: TGTGCCAGCAGTTCCCGGACGCTCGCCGGTGGCTACACCTTC. Residues: CASSSRTLAGGYTF.

This clonotype was recorded at least ten times. V and J are TRBV27 and TRBJ2-1; 12 bases match TRBD2. V gave up 5 bases and J gave up 4 bases; unmatched junction bases: 18. The CDR3 contains 20 residues. Per germline, CDR1 MNHEY and CDR2 SMNVEV (reference sequence). In DNA form, the CDR3 reads TGTGCCAGCAGTCCCGACCCCTGGACTAGCGGGACGATTTTTTACAATGAGCAGTTCTTC. Translation gives CASSPDPWTSGTIFYNEQFF.

This clonotype was detected many times. The gene calls are TRBV6-1 and TRBJ2-1, with 10 bases lining up with TRBD2. V dropped 7 bases and J dropped 6; count of bases not matched to a gene: 6. CDR3 length equals 14 residues. CDR1 MNHNS and CDR2 SASEGT come from the germline V gene. The CDR3 DNA reads as TGTGCCAGCACACCGGGACTAGCGTCCAATGAGCAGTTCTTC. It is translated as CASTPGLASNEQFF.

The gene calls are TRBV12-3 or TRBV12-4 and TRBJ2-7, with D tentatively TRBD1 (5 bases). Trimming pared 6 bases from V and 5 bases from J, leaving 11 bases between. The CDR3 contains 12 residues. DNA for the CDR3: TGTGCCAGCAGACGTCAGGGTGACGAGCAGTACTTC. It codes for CASRRQGDEQYF.

J is TRBJ1-6 and V is TRBV18; 10 nucleotides match TRBD1. CDR1 and CDR2 (germline): KGHSH, LQKENI. The CDR3 extends over 18 amino acids. V lost 2 bases and J lost 1; bases outside the gene matches: 5. The CDR3 loop is CASSPTDRGLSYNSPLHF. In nucleotides, the CDR3 is TGTGCCAGCTCACCAACTGACAGGGGGCTTTCCTATAATTCACCCCTCCACTTT.

In its sample, this clonotype was seen many times. The chain employs TRBV10-2 and TRBJ2-2; D may be TRBD1 or TRBD2 (5 bases each). Trimming took 5 bases from V and 11 from J, leaving 15 bases between them. From germline, CDR1 is WSHSY and CDR2 SAAADI. This CDR3 region has 13 residues. In nucleotides, the CDR3 is TGCGCCAGCAGTCGGGGCCCCGAGGTAGAGCTGTTTTTT. The encoded protein is CASSRGPEVELFF.

This clonotype has only a few counts. This chain joins TRBV7-2 and TRBJ1-6; TRBD1 agrees at 7 bases. The CDR3 is made up of 15 amino acids. The junction had 7 bases not matched to a gene; V was cut back by 3 bases and J by 8 bases. The germline V gene encodes CDR1 SGHTA and CDR2 FQGNSA. As DNA, the CDR3 is TGTGCCAGCAGCTTGGGAGGGGGCCTAGATTCACCCCTCCACTTT. This sequence encodes CASSLGGGLDSPLHF.

This clonotype appeared many times. DNA of the CDR3: TGTGCCAGCAGTCCCGGGACAGGTTCGAGACTGGGTGAAAAACTGTTTTTT. The encoded protein is CASSPGTGSRLGEKLFF. This chain joins TRBV6-1 and TRBJ1-4, with TRBD1 matching over 8 bases. The germline gives CDR1 MNHNS, CDR2 SASEGT. The CDR3 is 17 amino acids. J lost 7 bases, V lost 5 bases, and 15 bases had no gene match.

At least ten counts were recorded for this clonotype. This chain links TRBV2 with TRBJ2-2, with D unresolved. Trimming shortened V by 6 bases and J by 3 bases, and 5 bases separated the two germline ends. Germline CDR1 reads SNHLY; CDR2 reads FYNNEI. This CDR3 has 12 amino acids. The CDR3 DNA is TGTGCCAGCAGGGGATACACCGGGGAGCTGTTTTTT. Translated, it gives CASRGYTGELFF.

The V call is TRBV20-1, the J call TRBJ2-3; TRBD1 agrees at 8 bases. V was clipped by 5 bases and J by 4 bases; unmatched bases: 11. This CDR3 is built from 15 residues. The V gene's germline CDR1 is DFQATT and CDR2 SNEGSKA (reference sequence). The CDR3: CSAYPGGSLSDTQYF. DNA for the CDR3: TGCAGTGCTTACCCAGGGGGCAGCCTCTCAGATACGCAGTATTTT.